This T cell receptor beta chain was captured by sequencing in a study of T-cell reconstitution after alpha-beta-depleted transplantation in children. This clonotype has ten or more counts. This sample's TCRbeta library carried unique molecular identifier barcodes. Using its own MiXCR run on the PCR reads, TCRdb lists one record per CDR3 protein. The sample shows about 640,000 distinct CDR3 sequences, roughly 17% of them seen only once. Germline CDR1 is SQVTM and CDR2 is ANQGSEA. This CDR3 has 11 residues. The input for sequencing was PBMCs from the stem cell graft donor, taken from the stem cell graft. The sequence was obtained from a human donor who donated a stem cell graft to a child with acute myeloid leukemia. This sequence joins TRBV29-1 and TRBJ1-1; D is perhaps TRBD1 (5 bases). In DNA, the CDR3 is TGCAGTTCCCGGGAGGGGACTGAAGCTTTCTTT. As protein: CSSREGTEAFF.